Listed below are T cell receptor beta chains from one sample, sequenced in a study of control samples from healthy donors and cancer patients. Clones were read by immunoSEQ multiplex PCR, and TCRdb kept only the in-frame ones, dropping some. The data contain under 150,000 clones, about 93% of them singletons. The sequenced material came from PBMCs. These receptors came from a middle-aged man with head and neck cancer. Both conserved end residues are part of each CDR3. A D gene is named only where the DNA matches it firmly. Clone size is given for some rows only: seen once, a few or many times, or a class if the clone is expanded.

v_call,j_call,d_call,clone_size,cdr3_length,cdr3_nt,cdr3_aa
TRBV19,TRBJ2-3,.,.,14,TGTGCCAGTAGTATAGGACAGGTTACAGATACGCAGTATTTT,CASSIGQVTDTQYF
TRBV3-1/TRBV3-2,TRBJ1-2,.,.,13,TGTGCCAGCAGCCAAGACTACGGCTATGGCTACACCTTC,CASSQDYGYGYTF
TRBV29-1,TRBJ1-2,.,.,15,TGCAGCGTTGTGGGGTCAGGGCTATCTAACTATGGCTACACCTTC,CSVVGSGLSNYGYTF
TRBV30,TRBJ1-2,.,.,14,TGTGCCTGGAGCCCCTTCTTGGCCAGCTATGGCTACACCTTC,CAWSPFLASYGYTF
TRBV12-3/TRBV12-4,TRBJ2-3,TRBD2,.,12,TGTGCCAGCAGCCGGGGGGGGGATACGCAGTATTTT,CASSRGGDTQYF
TRBV10-3,TRBJ1-3,TRBD1,.,14,TGTGCCATCAGGGAAGGGACAGTCGGAAACACCATATATTTT,CAIREGTVGNTIYF
TRBV6-5,TRBJ2-7,.,.,12,TGTGCCAGCAGGGGGGTCTCCTACGAGCAGTACTTC,CASRGVSYEQYF
TRBV30,TRBJ1-2,.,.,12,TGTGCCTACCGGGACCTTAACTATGGCTACACCTTC,CAYRDLNYGYTF
TRBV6-5,TRBJ1-4,.,.,15,TGTGCCAGCAGTTACGGGTCCCCTTCGCGGGAAAAACTGTTTTTT,CASSYGSPSREKLFF
TRBV15,TRBJ1-1,.,.,17,TGTGCCACCAGCAGGTATGGGATGGGGAAGGTGAACACTGAAGCTTTCTTT,CATSRYGMGKVNTEAFF
TRBV3-1/TRBV3-2,TRBJ2-2,.,.,15,TGTGCCAGCAGCCAAGAAAGTCGGGTCACCGGGGAGCTGTTTTTT,CASSQESRVTGELFF
TRBV9,TRBJ2-1,TRBD2,once,20,TGTGCCAGCAGCGATAGCCCCTTGGGACTAGCGGGGGGGCCGCATAATGAGCAGTTCTTC,CASSDSPLGLAGGPHNEQFF
TRBV15,TRBJ2-5,.,.,12,TGTGCCACCAGCAAGCTTGGAGAGACCCAGTACTTC,CATSKLGETQYF
TRBV5-1,TRBJ2-3,.,.,15,TGCGCCAGCAGCTCTTCAGGGTTTCCCACAGATACGCAGTATTTT,CASSSSGFPTDTQYF
TRBV28,TRBJ2-7,.,.,15,TGTGCCAGCAGTTCCCGGGACACGAAGCGTGACGAGCAGTACTTC,CASSSRDTKRDEQYF
TRBV5-1,TRBJ2-1,.,.,17,TGCGCCAGCAGCTCCGGGGTGGTGAGGGGGGCCTACAATGAGCAGTTCTTC,CASSSGVVRGAYNEQFF
TRBV10-3,TRBJ2-7,.,.,14,TGTGCGACCGGGAGGGGGACAGGGCGCTACGAGCAGTACTTC,CATGRGTGRYEQYF
TRBV7-7,TRBJ2-1,.,once,13,TGTGCCAGCAGCTCATCAACCTACAATGAGCAGTTCTTC,CASSSSTYNEQFF
TRBV9,TRBJ2-1,TRBD1,once,16,TGTGCCAGCAGCGTTTACCCCGGGACAGGGGCAGGTGAGCAGTTCTTC,CASSVYPGTGAGEQFF
TRBV7-2,TRBJ2-1,TRBD2,.,15,TGTGCCAGCAGCTTTAGCGGGGGGGCCGGGAATGAGCAGTTCTTC,CASSFSGGAGNEQFF
TRBV29-1,TRBJ1-1,.,.,12,TGCAGCGTTGAAGGGTGGAGCACTGAAGCTTTCTTT,CSVEGWSTEAFF
TRBV6-4,TRBJ2-3,TRBD2,few,16,TGTGCCAGCAGTGAGGCTAGCGGGGGGGCCACAGATACGCAGTATTTT,CASSEASGGATDTQYF
TRBV9,TRBJ1-2,TRBD1,.,13,TGTGCCAGCAGCTACGGACAGGGCTACGGCTACACCTTC,CASSYGQGYGYTF
TRBV24-1,TRBJ2-3,.,.,14,TGTGCCACCAGTGATCCGTCGAGCACAGATACGCAGTATTTT,CATSDPSSTDTQYF
TRBV7-2,TRBJ2-3,.,.,13,TGTGCCAGCAGCTCAACAGGGTACTATACGCAGTATTTT,CASSSTGYYTQYF
TRBV11-3,TRBJ2-4,.,.,13,TGTGCCAGCAGCTGGTTGACGGTCAGCATTCAGTACTTC,CASSWLTVSIQYF
TRBV6-2/TRBV6-3,TRBJ2-1,.,.,13,TGTGCCAGCAGTTACTCACAGGGCCTCGAGCAGTTCTTC,CASSYSQGLEQFF
TRBV6-5,TRBJ1-1,TRBD1,.,13,TGTGCCAGCAGCCGACAGGGGGCGCGGGGAGCTTTCTTT,CASSRQGARGAFF
TRBV18,TRBJ1-2,.,.,15,TGTGCCAGCTCACCAGGTAGAGATGATAACTATGGCTACACCTTC,CASSPGRDDNYGYTF
TRBV5-1,TRBJ1-4,TRBD1,.,14,TGCGCCAGCAGCCCGGCCGGGACAGGTGAAAAACTGTTTTTT,CASSPAGTGEKLFF
TRBV9,TRBJ1-1,.,once,17,TGTGCCAGCAGCGCGACTCTCGGATGGGGGATGAACACTGAAGCTTTCTTT,CASSATLGWGMNTEAFF
TRBV19,TRBJ1-6,TRBD1,.,15,TGTGCCAGTAGTCCCGGGACAGAGTATAATTCACCCCTCCACTTT,CASSPGTEYNSPLHF
TRBV19,TRBJ1-4,.,.,14,TGTGCCAGTAGCGTACAGCCTTTTCATGAAAAACTGTTTTTT,CASSVQPFHEKLFF
TRBV6-2/TRBV6-3,TRBJ1-5,TRBD1,.,17,TGTGCCAGCAGTTACGTGGGCAGGGGGCAAAGTAATCAGCCCCAGCATTTT,CASSYVGRGQSNQPQHF
TRBV7-9,TRBJ2-1,TRBD2,.,14,TGTGCCAGCAGCTTAGATTCGGGACTAGTCGCGCAGTTCTTC,CASSLDSGLVAQFF
TRBV4-1,TRBJ2-4,.,.,16,TGCGCCAGCAGCAAAGGGGAGAGGGGGTCTCAAAACATTCAGTACTTC,CASSKGERGSQNIQYF
TRBV19,TRBJ2-2,.,.,14,TGTGCCACACGGGACTCCGCTCTCGTCGGGGAGCTGTTTTTT,CATRDSALVGELFF
TRBV11-2,TRBJ2-7,.,.,14,TGTGCCAGCAGCTTGAACCGGGGAGTCTACGAGCAGTACTTC,CASSLNRGVYEQYF
TRBV5-4,TRBJ2-5,TRBD1,.,13,TGTGCCAGCAGCCGACAGGGAAAAGAGACCCAGTACTTC,CASSRQGKETQYF
TRBV5-1,TRBJ2-2,.,once,15,TGCGCCAGCAGCCCGACAGCGATATACACCGGGGAGCTGTTTTTT,CASSPTAIYTGELFF
TRBV7-3,TRBJ2-3,TRBD2,.,15,TGTGCCAGCAGCTTGCCAGCGGGGGGAACAGATACGCAGTATTTT,CASSLPAGGTDTQYF
TRBV7-9,TRBJ2-1,.,.,14,TGTGCCAGCAGCTTAGAAGGGGCCAACAATGAGCAGTTCTTC,CASSLEGANNEQFF
TRBV30,TRBJ2-1,TRBD1,.,13,TGTGCCTGGAGCGGGACAGGGACCCATGAGCAGTTCTTC,CAWSGTGTHEQFF
TRBV2,TRBJ1-1,.,.,16,TGTGCCAGCATTCTTCGTGGTGTCCTCTGGGACACTGAAGCTTCCTTT,CASILRGVLWDTEASF
TRBV11-2,TRBJ2-7,.,.,13,TGTGCCAGCAGGAGGACTGAAGGCTACGAGCAGTACTTC,CASRRTEGYEQYF
TRBV9,TRBJ1-1,TRBD1,.,13,TGTGCCAGCAGACCGGACAGGGGGGCTGAAGCTTTCTTT,CASRPDRGAEAFF
TRBV24-1,TRBJ2-4,.,once,14,TGTGCCACCAGTGATCCCGGAGCTAGAAACATTCAGTACTTC,CATSDPGARNIQYF
TRBV29-1,TRBJ2-2,TRBD2,.,14,TGCAGCGGGAGGACTAGCGGGGGAGGCGGGGAGCTGTTTTTT,CSGRTSGGGGELFF
TRBV7-2,TRBJ1-1,.,.,12,TGTGCCAGCAGCTTAGGACGGTCTGAAGCTTTCTTT,CASSLGRSEAFF
TRBV30,TRBJ2-7,.,.,11,TGTGCCTCCACGCGCAACTACGAGCAGTACTTC,CASTRNYEQYF
TRBV20-1,TRBJ2-1,TRBD2,once,16,TGCAGTGCTAGTTCCAGCGGGGGCCGCTCCTACAATGAGCAGTTCTTC,CSASSSGGRSYNEQFF